What follows are 21 T cell receptor beta chains derived from one specimen sequenced in a study of blood T cell repertoires in COVID-19 (dated by TCRdb to the early 2020s). Preparation of the library involved the immunoSEQ multiplex PCR assay. TCRdb carries this immuneACCESS record with in-frame sequences only. Its versions omit some clonotypes, under half of them owing to an unresolved V gene in the studies checked, with the rest unexplained. This sample has roughly 170,000 clones in its table, and about 86% of those were observed once. The leading ten clones occupy about 0.95% of the sample. Specimen: peripheral blood. All receptors derive from a woman under 30 who had recovered from COVID-19.

Only a few counts were recorded for this clone. CDR3 DNA sequence: TGTGCCAGTAGTATTCTAGACAGCGTGGCTTATGGCTACACCTTC. Protein sequence: CASSILDSVAYGYTF. This chain links TRBV19 with TRBJ1-2; maybe TRBD1 (5 bases). The germline V and J ends were trimmed by 3 bases and 5 bases, with 16 bases remaining between them. Germline assignment: CDR1 LNHDA and CDR2 SQIVND (reference sequence). This CDR3 contains 15 residues.

The chain is built from TRBV3-1 (or the pseudogene TRBV3-2) and TRBJ1-6, with a weak D call TRBD1 (5 bases). This CDR3 is built from 16 residues. Trimming shortened V by 2 bases and J by 8 bases, and 16 bases separated the two germline ends. The germline V gene has CDR1 LGHDT and CDR2 YNNKEL (reference sequence). The CDR3 region has the DNA TGTGCCAGCAGCCAACGACGGGTATTAGGGGATTCACCCCTCCACTTT. This gives the protein CASSQRRVLGDSPLHF.

The chain joins TRBV7-9 to TRBJ2-1, with 9 positions matching TRBD1. CDR3 length equals 17 residues. With 4 bases clipped from V and 8 bases from J, the junction kept 15 bases outside the gene matches. CDR1 and CDR2 (germline): SEHNR, FQNEAQ (reference sequence). CDR3 sequence reads: CASSYIGSGTGGDEQFF. CDR3 bases: TGTGCCAGCAGCTACATAGGCTCCGGTACAGGGGGCGATGAGCAGTTCTTC.

This clone has a single count. The chain recombines TRBV3-1 (or the pseudogene TRBV3-2) with TRBJ2-1, with TRBD2 matching over 7 bases. Looked up from germline, CDR1 is LGHDT and CDR2 is YNNKEL (reference sequence). CDR3 size: 14 residues. J lost 9 bases, V lost 1 base, and 6 bases had no gene match. The CDR3, as DNA: TGTGCCAGCAGCCAAGGCGTCACTAGCGCTGAGCAGTTCTTC. Amino acid sequence: CASSQGVTSAEQFF.

This clone was found many times. The sample has other DNA sequences that encode this CDR3 too. The chain is built from TRBV9 and TRBJ2-1, with 8 nucleotides matching TRBD2. The germline V gene encodes CDR1 SGDLS and CDR2 YYNGEE. With V trimmed by 3 bases and J by 9 bases, 11 bases remained unmatched. CDR3 length equals 15 residues. In nucleotides, the CDR3 is TGTGCCAGCAGCGACCCCCGGACTAGCAATGGTGAGCAGTTCTTC. It codes for CASSDPRTSNGEQFF.

This chain uses TRBV29-1 with TRBJ1-1, with 7 bases that match TRBD1. CDR3 length: 14 residues. The junction had 10 bases not matched to a gene; V was cut back by 6 bases and J by 3 bases. CDR1 is SQVTM and CDR2 is ANQGSEA in the germline V gene. CDR3 in DNA: TGCAGCGTCCCAGGGGGGAGTCAGTACACTGAAGCTTTCTTT. It is translated as CSVPGGSQYTEAFF.

This chain joins TRBV7-6 and TRBJ2-2; 7 bases are shared with TRBD2. The ends lost 5 bases at V and 0 bases at J; junction bases unmatched: 6. The CDR3 runs 16 residues. Per germline, CDR1 SGHVS and CDR2 FNYEAQ. The CDR3 loop is CASSRSGTPNTGELFF. The CDR3 nucleotides read TGTGCCAGCAGCCGCAGCGGGACTCCGAACACCGGGGAGCTGTTTTTT.

The chain combines TRBV6-6 with TRBJ2-3; TRBD1 is a possible D gene (5 bases). The V end lost 1 base, the J end lost 5 bases, and 13 bases lay between the germline ends. Germline V gene sequence: CDR1 MNHNY, CDR2 SVGAGI (reference sequence). CDR3 size: 15 residues. Here the CDR3 DNA reads TGTGCCAGCAGTTACTACTCTAGGGGCAAAGATACGCAGTATTTT. Translation: CASSYYSRGKDTQYF.

V is TRBV2 and J is TRBJ1-2; TRBD1 aligns across 9 bases. The V gene end was trimmed by 5 bases and the J gene end by 3 bases; junction bases not matched to a gene: 10. The CDR3 totals 16 residues. Looked up from germline, CDR1 is SNHLY and CDR2 is FYNNEI. CDR3 bases: TGTGCCAGCAGTTTCTACCGGGACAGGGAGGACTATGGCTACACCTTC. Translating it yields CASSFYRDREDYGYTF.

This chain joins TRBV5-5 and TRBJ1-5, with TRBD1 as a possible D gene (6 bases). V was clipped by 3 bases and J by 5 bases, with 12 bases between them. In germline, CDR1 is SGHKS, CDR2 YYEKEE (reference sequence). CDR3 length: 14 amino acids. The CDR3 sequence is CASSWGGGYQPQHF. DNA of the CDR3: TGTGCCAGCAGCTGGGGCGGGGGCTATCAGCCCCAGCATTTT.

This rearrangement joins TRBV24-1 to TRBJ1-2; weak D call: TRBD1 (6 bases). The CDR3 extends over 16 amino acids. Germline V CDR1 and CDR2: KGHDR, SFDVKD. Trimming removed 7 bases from V and 6 bases from J, with 23 bases in between. The DNA for the CDR3 is TGTGCCACCAGGGAATTCGAGGCAGGGGAGAGAGATGGCTACACCTTC. It encodes CATREFEAGERDGYTF.

The chain is built from TRBV3-1 (or the pseudogene TRBV3-2) and TRBJ2-1; D is possibly TRBD2 (6 bases). The CDR3 has 17 amino acids. Germline V gives CDR1 LGHDT, CDR2 YNNKEL (reference sequence). Trimming removed 3 bases at V and 0 bases at J, with 15 bases between. CDR3 residues: CASSHEATGVSYNEQFF. CDR3 nucleotide sequence: TGTGCCAGCAGCCATGAGGCGACGGGGGTCTCCTACAATGAGCAGTTCTTC.

The CDR3 here is CASSPRRRHKIHNEQFF. The DNA of the CDR3 is TGTGCCAGCAGCCCGCGCCGGCGGCACAAAATTCACAATGAGCAGTTCTTC. The chain links TRBV28 to TRBJ2-1; D is uncertain. The CDR3 covers 17 residues. Per germline, CDR1 MDHEN and CDR2 SYDVKM. The V gene lost 6 bases and the J gene lost 5 bases, with 23 bases spanning the gap.

The chain links TRBV6-2 or TRBV6-3 to TRBJ2-7; maybe TRBD2 (7 bases). In germline, CDR1 is MNHEY, CDR2 SVGEGT. The length of the CDR3 is 19 residues. V lost 2 bases to trimming and J lost 4 bases, with 27 bases between them. The CDR3 loop reads CASSYGGGGPREKRYEQYV. The CDR3 DNA reads TGTGCCAGCAGTTACGGGGGCGGTGGGCCGCGGGAGAAAAGGTACGAGCAGTACGTC.

The chain joins TRBV7-9 to TRBJ1-2; 9 nucleotides line up with TRBD1. The V gene's germline CDR1 is SEHNR and CDR2 FQNEAQ (reference sequence). The CDR3 consists of 12 residues. V shed 4 bases, J shed 7 bases, and the junction held 1 base outside the gene matches. CDR3 loop: CASSWTGAGYTF. CDR3 in DNA: TGTGCCAGCAGCTGGACAGGGGCTGGCTACACCTTC.

The rearrangement links TRBV30 to TRBJ1-5, with a possible D match to TRBD1 (5 bases). Trimming removed 7 bases from V and 2 bases from J, with 15 bases in between. The germline V gene encodes CDR1 GTSNPN and CDR2 SVGIG (reference sequence). This CDR3 region has 14 residues. CDR3 in amino acids: CASPGGFGNQPQHF. The DNA for the CDR3 is TGTGCCTCCCCCGGGGGGTTCGGCAATCAGCCCCAGCATTTT.

The chain carries TRBV6-4 and TRBJ2-1; possible D gene TRBD2, 6 bases. This CDR3 has 14 residues. Per germline, CDR1 MRHNA and CDR2 SNTAGT. V was trimmed by 4 bases and J by 7 bases, leaving 14 bases between them. CDR3 region: CASSVGRASNEQFF. The CDR3 DNA reads TGTGCCAGCAGTGTCGGGAGAGCTTCGAATGAGCAGTTCTTC.

The J gene is TRBJ1-5, the V gene TRBV19, with D tentatively TRBD1 (6 bases). Per the germline V gene, CDR1 is LNHDA and CDR2 is SQIVND (reference sequence). V lost 6 bases, J lost 5 bases, and 17 bases lay in between. The CDR3 is made up of 15 amino acids. CDR3 sequence reads: CASSRVRDTYQPQHF. The CDR3 nucleotides read TGTGCCAGTAGCCGAGTCCGGGACACCTATCAGCCCCAGCATTTT.

This rearrangement joins TRBV19 to TRBJ2-5, with D maybe TRBD2 (7 bases). This CDR3 spans 14 amino acids. Trimming left V 3 bases short and J 7 bases short, with 15 bases between. Germline assignment: CDR1 LNHDA and CDR2 SQIVND (reference sequence). The DNA of the CDR3 is TGTGCCAGTAGTATTGTCGGGGGGCAGGGGACCCAGTACTTC. This sequence encodes CASSIVGGQGTQYF.

The chain links TRBV7-9 to TRBJ2-2; D is possibly TRBD2 (5 bases). Germline CDR1 reads SEHNR; CDR2 reads FQNEAQ (reference sequence). Trimming removed 5 bases from V and 1 base from J, with 8 bases in between. This CDR3 spans 14 amino acids. CDR3 sequence: CASSATRNTGELFF. CDR3 in DNA: TGTGCCAGCAGCGCTACTAGGAACACCGGGGAGCTGTTTTTT.

This rearrangement joins TRBV27 to TRBJ1-3; D remains ambiguous. CDR1 is MNHEY and CDR2 is SMNVEV in the germline V gene (reference sequence). The CDR3 extends over 16 amino acids. Trimming took off 3 bases at V and 0 bases at J, with 12 bases between the two ends. This CDR3 is CASSLVGGSSGNTIYF. CDR3 sequence (DNA): TGTGCCAGCAGTTTGGTAGGCGGTAGCTCTGGAAACACCATATATTTT.